Presented here are 27 T cell receptor beta chains from one specimen sequenced in a study of molecular identifiers for immune sequencing clone quantification. In TCRdb, the PCR reads were re-called with MiXCR into one record per CDR3 protein. The sample carries 85,000 to 130,000 distinct CDR3 sequences, roughly 34% recorded once. The sample comprised naive CD8+ T cells from blood, with Jurkat cell RNA spiked in. Documented subset: FACS-sorted CD8+CD4-CCR7+CD45RA+ naive T cells. The receptors derive from a human donor in good health. Some libraries in this study had Jurkat cell RNA spiked in.

The J gene is TRBJ2-7, the V gene TRBV11-2, with TRBD2 matching over 8 bases. This CDR3 has 14 amino acids. V shed 1 base and J 3 bases; nucleotides not matched to a gene: 2. Per germline, CDR1 SGHAT and CDR2 FQNNGV. As DNA, the CDR3 is TGTGCCAGCAGCTTAGCGGGAGGGGGCTACGAGCAGTACTTC. Its protein is CASSLAGGGYEQYF.

In the case of this clonotype: At one end, the junction sequence differs from germline, possibly due to a read error. The CDR3 nucleotides are TGTGCCACCAACAGATACAGACCGCCGGAAAAACTGTTTTTT. This sequence encodes CATNRYRPPEKLFF. The rearrangement links TRBV15 to TRBJ1-4; the D is unclear. The CDR3 covers 14 residues. Germline CDR1 and CDR2: LNHNV and YYDKDF (reference sequence).

This clonotype was found a few times. J is TRBJ2-3 and V is TRBV5-4; weak D call: TRBD2 (7 bases). Germline V gene lookup returns CDR1 SGHNT and CDR2 YYREEE (reference sequence). This CDR3 region has 15 residues. Trimming cost V 4 bases and J 6 bases, with 18 bases left between them. The CDR3 DNA follows: TGTGCCAGCAGCCGGGGGGCAGGGTCAGAGGATACGCAGTATTTT. This translates into CASSRGAGSEDTQYF.

This chain links TRBV4-3 with TRBJ1-5; 7 positions agree with TRBD1. V trimming: 0 bases; J trimming: 6 bases; junction bases outside the gene matches: 8. Looked up from germline, CDR1 is LGHNA and CDR2 is YSLEER. The CDR3 covers 16 residues. The DNA for the CDR3 is TGCGCCAGCAGCCAAGAATATAGGCAGGGGGGTCAGCCCCAGCATTTT. Translating it yields CASSQEYRQGGQPQHF.

This chain connects TRBV11-2 to TRBJ2-7, with 12 nucleotides matching TRBD2. With V trimmed by 5 bases and J by 6 bases, 8 bases remained unmatched. Germline CDR1 reads SGHAT; CDR2 reads FQNNGV. This CDR3 has 15 residues. CDR3 sequence (DNA): TGTGCCAGCAGCGCCCGACTAGCGGGAGTGGGCGAGCAGTACTTC. Its translation is CASSARLAGVGEQYF.

Of note for this clonotype: This may stem from a read error, because a much larger clone lies one nucleotide away. The CDR3 does not close with the conserved phenylalanine or tryptophan, likely indicating a read error. The chain is built from TRBV28 and TRBJ1-1; D possibly corresponds to TRBD1 (5 bases). Trimming removed 1 base from V and 10 bases from J, with 10 bases in between. Per germline, CDR1 MDHEN and CDR2 SYDVKM. CDR3 size: 12 residues. For the CDR3, the DNA is TGTGCCAGCAGTTTATTCAGGGCGGGAGCTTTCTCT. It codes for CASSLFRAGAFS.

This clonotype was seen a few times. This chain joins TRBV12-3 or TRBV12-4 and TRBJ2-1, with D unresolved. V lost 2 bases and J lost 6, with 8 bases in between. There are 13 residues in the CDR3. The CDR3 DNA follows: TGTGCCAGCAGTTTAAGCGCCCCCAATGAGCAGTTCTTC. Translating gives CASSLSAPNEQFF.

The table lists this clonotype with many counts. This chain connects TRBV27 to TRBJ2-7; no clear D gene. The CDR3 sequence is 13 residues long. The germline V gene has CDR1 MNHEY and CDR2 SMNVEV (reference sequence). Between the trimmed V and J ends, which lost 7 bases and 2 bases, there was a span of 12 bases. The CDR3 nucleotides are TGTGCCAGCACCGAGGCTGTTACCTACGAGCAGTACTTC. This gives the protein CASTEAVTYEQYF.

V and J are TRBV19 and TRBJ1-5; D is uncertain. The V gene lost 7 bases and the J gene lost 4 bases, with 8 bases spanning the gap. The CDR3 is 12 amino acids. Looked up from germline, CDR1 is LNHDA and CDR2 is SQIVND (reference sequence). CDR3 DNA sequence: TGTGCCAGTACCCTGTTTAATCAGCCCCAGCATTTT. It encodes CASTLFNQPQHF. Supplemented by reference TRBV19 and TRBJ1-5, the full variable domain reads DGGITQSPKYLFRKEGQNVTLSCEQNLNHDAMYWYRQDPGQGLRLIYYSQIVNDFQKGDIAEGYSVSREKKESFPLTVTSAQKNPTAFYLCASTLFNQPQHFGDGTRLSIL.

The chain recombines TRBV3-1 with TRBJ2-1; D call uncertain. The CDR3 loop spans 11 amino acids. Germline V gene data show CDR1 as LGHDT and CDR2 as YNNKEL (reference sequence). Trimming shortened V by 3 bases and J by 10 bases, and 7 bases separated the two germline ends. The DNA of the CDR3 is TGTGCCAGCAGCCATTTGAGAGAGCAGTTCTTC. Translating it yields CASSHLREQFF.

A note on this clonotype: At one of its ends the junction is not consistent with the germline gene, which may arise from a read error. The V and J genes are TRBV13 and TRBJ1-6, with D possibly matching TRBD1 (5 bases). The CDR3 consists of 15 residues. The V gene's germline CDR1 is PRHDT and CDR2 FYEKMQ (reference sequence). The CDR3: CASSPPRRGGSPPHF. DNA for the CDR3: TGTGCCAGCAGCCCCCCGCGGAGGGGCGGTTCACCCCCCCACTTT.

The table lists this clonotype with a few counts. The J gene is TRBJ2-7, the V gene TRBV28; D is possibly TRBD1 or TRBD2 (5 bases each). Germline loops: CDR1 MDHEN, CDR2 SYDVKM. With 5 bases removed from V and 5 bases from J, the gap between germline ends came to 19 bases. The CDR3 loop spans 15 amino acids. The chain's CDR3 is CASSPNNGGRDEQYF. CDR3 sequence (DNA): TGTGCCAGCAGTCCGAACAATGGGGGAAGGGACGAGCAGTACTTC.

This clonotype occurred many times. The chain employs TRBV4-1 and TRBJ2-1; D might be TRBD2 (6 bases). With 4 bases removed from V and 8 bases from J, the gap between germline ends came to 12 bases. This CDR3 is built from 13 residues. Per the germline V gene, CDR1 is MGHRA and CDR2 is YSYEKL. The CDR3 sequence is CASSPTSSDEQFF. CDR3 sequence (DNA): TGCGCCAGCAGCCCTACCTCTAGCGATGAGCAGTTCTTC.

This clonotype was seen only a few times. V gene TRBV4-3 combines with J gene TRBJ1-1; D gene uncertain. The CDR3 totals 15 residues. The V end was cut by 0 bases, the J end by 2 bases, with 10 bases between. Germline lookup yields CDR1 LGHNA and CDR2 YSLEER. Here the CDR3 DNA reads TGCGCCAGCAGCCAAGATCAGGCTCTTAACACTGAAGCTTTCTTT. As protein: CASSQDQALNTEAFF.

This clonotype showed up just a few times. The chain joins TRBV20-1 to TRBJ2-7; 9 bases are a match to TRBD1. From germline, CDR1 is DFQATT and CDR2 SNEGSKA (reference sequence). The CDR3 contains 14 residues. V shed 0 bases, J shed 6 bases, and the junction held 6 bases outside the gene matches. As DNA, the CDR3 is TGCAGTGCTAGAGATGGGGACAGGGTTTCCGAGCAGTACTTC. Translated, it gives CSARDGDRVSEQYF.

Note on this clonotype: This sequence may be a read error, since a much larger clone differs from it by one base. The chain combines TRBV3-1 with TRBJ1-2; TRBD1 agrees at 7 bases. Germline lookup yields CDR1 LGHDT and CDR2 YNNKEL (reference sequence). CDR3 length equals 15 residues. CDR3 nucleotides: TGTGCCAGCCGCCAAGAAGGGACAGACGTTTATGGCTACACCTTC. Its translation: CASRQEGTDVYGYTF.

This clonotype was detected once. This CDR3 fails to terminate in the conserved phenylalanine or tryptophan, so it likely reflects a read error. V and J are TRBV10-3 and TRBJ2-3; 8 bases map to TRBD1. Germline lookup yields CDR1 ENHRY and CDR2 SYGVKD. CDR3 length: 14 amino acids. V dropped 5 bases and J dropped 2; count of bases not matched to a gene: 3. CDR3 residues: CAISLGQDTDTQYI. The CDR3 DNA is TGTGCCATCAGTCTGGGACAGGACACAGATACGCAGTATATT.

As concerns this clonotype: The junction shows a germline mismatch at one end, possibly a read error. The genes are TRBV7-9 and TRBJ2-1, with no clear D. The CDR3 covers 17 residues. CDR1 and CDR2 from the germline V gene are SEHNR and FQNEAQ (reference sequence). The CDR3 spells CASGLGLGESAYNEQFF. Written as DNA, the CDR3 is TGTGCCAGCGGCTTAGGGCTCGGCGAGAGCGCATACAATGAGCAGTTCTTC.

V gene TRBV7-9 combines with J gene TRBJ1-1; a possible D gene is TRBD1 (5 bases). The germline gives CDR1 SEHNR, CDR2 FQNEAQ (reference sequence). CDR3 length: 15 amino acids. V was trimmed by 2 bases and J by 6 bases, leaving 16 bases between them. The CDR3 sequence is CASSLLATRGPEAFF. CDR3 nucleotides: TGTGCCAGCAGCTTATTGGCCACAAGGGGTCCTGAAGCTTTCTTT.

The V call is TRBV29-1, the J call TRBJ2-7; 9 nucleotides match TRBD1. This CDR3 comprises 13 residues. Germline lookup yields CDR1 SQVTM and CDR2 ANQGSEA. The J segment lost 0 bases and the V segment lost 6 bases, leaving 3 bases of the junction unmatched. The CDR3 protein is CSVGTGSSYEQYF. The CDR3 bases are TGCAGCGTGGGGACAGGGAGCTCCTACGAGCAGTACTTC.

This clonotype was recorded many times. The V call is TRBV7-9, the J call TRBJ2-5, with TRBD2 as a possible D gene (6 bases). In germline, CDR1 is SEHNR, CDR2 FQNEAQ (reference sequence). Trimming shortened V by 4 bases and J by 4 bases, and 16 bases separated the two germline ends. CDR3 length: 15 residues. The CDR3 loop is CASSSHLGGGETQYF. DNA of the CDR3: TGTGCCAGCAGCTCCCACCTGGGGGGAGGAGAGACCCAGTACTTC.

This clonotype was counted ten times or more. The V call is TRBV28, the J call TRBJ1-5; 9 nucleotides line up with TRBD1. Germline-derived CDR1 and CDR2 are MDHEN and SYDVKM. V shed 11 bases, J shed 3 bases, and the junction held 5 bases outside the gene matches. The CDR3 consists of 13 residues. The CDR3 DNA follows: TGTGCCGGTGGACAGGGGATCAATCAGCCCCAGCATTTT. Translating it yields CAGGQGINQPQHF.

In this sample, this clonotype turned up many times. J is TRBJ1-1 and V is TRBV5-1; D is possibly TRBD1 (6 bases). Trimming stripped 5 bases from V and 1 base from J, with 12 bases between. CDR3 length equals 14 residues. Germline V gene data show CDR1 as SGHRS and CDR2 as YFSETQ. The CDR3 loop reads CASSPGTQNTEAFF. In DNA form, the CDR3 reads TGCGCCAGCAGTCCCGGGACACAGAACACTGAAGCTTTCTTT.

This clonotype has at least ten counts. The chain carries TRBV15 and TRBJ2-5; tentatively, D is TRBD2 (5 bases). Germline CDR1 reads LNHNV; CDR2 reads YYDKDF (reference sequence). The ends were cut back, 0 bases at V and 3 bases at J, with 8 bases in the middle. The CDR3 length is 14 residues. CDR3 bases: TGTGCCACCAGCAGAGATCACGGGGAAGAGACCCAGTACTTC. This gives the protein CATSRDHGEETQYF. The variable domain in full, with the rest retrieved from reference TRBV15 and TRBJ2-5, is DAMVIQNPRYQVTQFGKPVTLSCSQTLNHNVMYWYQQKSSQAPKLLFHYYDKDFNNEADTPDNFQSRRPNTSFCFLDIRSPGLGDTAMYLCATSRDHGEETQYFGPGTRLLVL.

With respect to this clonotype: With a much larger clone just one base away, this may be a read error. The chain has TRBV9 and TRBJ1-1, with 7 bases aligning to TRBD1. This CDR3 spans 12 amino acids. J was trimmed by 10 bases and V by 5 bases; bases with no gene match: 8. Germline V lookup: CDR1 SGDLS, CDR2 YYNGEE. The DNA for the CDR3 is TGTGCCAGCAGAGCCTTGACAGGGCCAGCTTTCTTT. It translates to CASRALTGPAFF.

Worth noting for this clonotype: One end of the junction varies from germline; a read error may be responsible. This rearrangement joins TRBV7-9 to TRBJ2-3, with D uncertain. Germline CDR1 reads SEHNR; CDR2 reads FQNEAQ (reference sequence). The CDR3 totals 12 residues. CDR3 coding DNA: TGTACCAGCAGCTTATCTCCAGATACGCAGTATTTT. Protein product: CTSSLSPDTQYF.

The chain combines TRBV11-1 with TRBJ2-7; a possible D gene is TRBD1 (6 bases). The CDR3 spans 12 residues. V was pared by 4 bases and J by 5 bases, with 9 bases between. Looked up from germline, CDR1 is SGHAT and CDR2 is FQDESV (reference sequence). CDR3 sequence: CASSSGQNEQYF. As DNA, the CDR3 is TGTGCCAGCAGCTCCGGACAGAACGAGCAGTACTTC.